The entry below gives a single T cell receptor (beta chain) sequence along with its context. This clonotype was seen only a few times. Its antigen is not yet known. No qualities accompany the bases; no much larger clone lies one base away. The CDR3 spans 15 residues, from the cysteine through the phenylalanine. Only the CDR3 DNA is retained, 45 bases long and in frame from the first base. The germline V end is reduced by 5 bases and the J end by 2 bases; junction bases left unmatched: 8. The germline V gene (reference sequence) supplies CDR1 DFQATT and CDR2 SNEGSKA. These data belong to a study of blood T cells in healthy people across ages (dated by TCRdb to 2013 to 2016). Regarding the complete study: In model experiments, roughly one uniquely barcoded TCR beta cDNA molecule per two T cells was captured by template switching. Two additional independent replicas of 1 million unique cDNA reads from the same blood draw were analyzed for two donors (one aged 18 to 29 and one aged 80 or older). The study measured age-related changes in TCR beta repertoire diversity using deep sequencing normalized with unique cDNA molecular identifiers. Donors were grouped into four age groups: young (average 16 years), middle-aged (around 39), aged (approximately 58) and long-lived (approximately 75). The study at large found these results: Donor CMV infection status was unknown, potentially confounding age-related changes in expanded clonotypes. Compared with the aged group, more naive CD4+ T cells, fewer expanded clones and increased TCR diversity were shown by the long-lived group, suggesting age selection. Observed TCR beta diversity per million T cells fell roughly linearly with age, and a significant reduction was already apparent by age roughly 40. Conclusive comparison of naive and antigen-experienced compartments was prevented by the profiling of bulk unsorted PBMCs. Estimates of total diversity from one million sequenced T cells were regarded as lower bounds and underestimates. Observed TCR beta diversity correlated strongly with the percentage of naive T cells measured by flow cytometry.

Library preparation employed 5' RACE. Sequenced using an Illumina HiSeq 2500. A second 7 to 11 cycle PCR used a sample-barcoded 5' primer and a J-beta primer mix. Each TCR beta cDNA molecule received a unique molecular identifier from a template-switch 5' adaptor carrying 12 random nucleotides. At least 2.5 million CDR3-containing paired-end reads were obtained from each sample. The Mint cDNA synthesis kit, primed by a TRBC-specific oligonucleotide, was used to synthesize first-strand cDNA from all RNA. All cDNA was treated with uracil-DNA glycosylase and then went through a first 18-cycle PCR with the universal primers M1SS and BC2_uni_R. Under the source paper's analysis protocol: Each sample was normalized by randomly selecting 1 million high-quality reads, each carrying a distinct molecular identifier. Reads sharing molecular identifiers were discarded rather than binned into consensus sequences. CDR3 identification, clonotype clustering and error correction used MiTCR with a Q25 quality threshold and the strictest error-elimination algorithm. Lower-bound total TCR beta diversity was estimated with a nonparametric unseen species model using Euler transformation. TCRdb reprocessing: public reads trimmed at Q25 with fastp, clones called with MiXCR, in-frame beta chains kept. Every CDR3 protein is listed once, alongside the most common genes and DNA of its rows. TCRdb, rather than the study authors, made the V and J calls. A total of about 760,000 distinct CDR3 sequences appear in this sample, 20% to 25% of them only once. Around 9.2% of the sample belongs to the ten largest clones.

The donors were around 39 Caucasian individuals from Russia, aged roughly 6 to 100 years, who were systemically healthy. Around 9.7 milliliters of peripheral blood were collected from each donor into EDTA-treated Vacutainer tubes. Ficoll-Paque density-gradient centrifugation was used to isolate PBMCs, with at least 7 million obtained per sample. Total RNA was extracted from PBMCs with Trizol reagent, with at least 5.5 micrograms obtained per sample. Naive CD45RAhigh/CD27high T cell percentages were measured by flow cytometry on a PBMC aliquot from every donor. This sample also belongs to another study, concerning T cells of mothers and their children. As the second study states: The donors were nine systemically healthy Caucasian individuals, made up of three mothers and their six children. cDNA synthesis used all of the extracted RNA, with 1.5 ug of RNA in each 15 ul reaction. In the second PCR, the M1S primer added sample barcodes and 2-4 random nucleotides. Over 9.5 million TCR beta CDR3 reads were obtained for each mother, and around 3 million reads were obtained for each child. Thymic selection similarly shapes TCR recombination output in related and unrelated pairs, with minor effect from inherited differences. Normalized repertoire overlap in related mother-child pairs was always slightly higher than in unrelated mother-child pairs, but the difference was never significant. With a sensitivity of about 100 clones per million clonotypes, no persistent microchimeric T cell clones were detected. In the study, deep NGS was used to compare the TCR beta repertoires of mothers and children, and features distinguishing related mother-child pairs from unrelated individuals were sought. The mean age was roughly 36 +/- 4 years for the mothers and approximately 11 +/- 4 years for the children. After adapter ligation was performed with NEBNext reagents, the libraries were sequenced on an Illumina HiSeq 2000 with 100+100 nt paired-end reads. To prevent cross-contamination, the mother and child libraries were prepared one month apart and sequenced in separate runs. Between 500,000 and 2,000,000 distinct TCR beta clonotypes were identified per donor. Naive TCR beta clonotypes were estimated from low-frequency clonotypes matched to each donor's FACS-determined naive share, without sorting.

Input material: blood. The V and J segments used are TRBV20-1 and TRBJ2-5; 10 bases in the middle match TRBD2. This clonotype was sampled from a boy between 10 and 17 years old in good health. The sequence in DNA is TGCAGTGCTTCTGGCGTACTAGCGGGACAAGAGACCCAGTACTTC. This sequence encodes CSASGVLAGQETQYF.